The 9 T cell receptor beta chains in this list originate from one sample, sequenced in a study of TIL therapy for anti-PD-1-resistant metastatic lung cancer. The time point is: pre-treatment sample, taken before nivolumab and TIL therapy. Pleural nodules or supraclavicular lymph nodes made up most of the excised metastases sampled. The libraries were made with immunoSEQ v3. Only in-frame clones appear in the TCRdb table, and some are missing; sequencing was by immunoSEQ multiplex PCR. This sample has approximately 12,000 clones; about 61% occur once, and the top ten carry 6.5% to 8%. The material sequenced was tumor tissue, taken at baseline. Receptors originate from a person between 25 and 80 years old with non-small cell lung cancer.

In its sample, this clone was seen a few times. The chain recombines TRBV5-1 with TRBJ2-3, with no clear D. The CDR3 loop spans 12 amino acids. V lost 2 bases, J lost 0 bases, and 1 base lay in between. Per germline, CDR1 SGHRS and CDR2 YFSETQ. CDR3: CASSLSTDTQYF. CDR3 DNA sequence: TGCGCCAGCAGCTTAAGCACAGATACGCAGTATTTT.

The chain recombines TRBV5-6 with TRBJ1-6; possible D gene TRBD1, 5 bases. The V and J ends lost 2 bases and 3 bases respectively, with 12 bases between them. This CDR3 is built from 16 residues. CDR1 is SGHDT and CDR2 is YYEEEE in the germline V gene. The chain's CDR3 is CASSFQGRFYNSPLHF. CDR3 nucleotides: TGTGCCAGCAGCTTTCAGGGCCGATTCTATAATTCACCCCTCCACTTT. The whole variable domain, filled in from reference TRBV5-6 and TRBJ1-6, reads DAGVTQSPTHLIKTRGQQVTLRCSPKSGHDTVSWYQQALGQGPQFIFQYYEEEERQRGNFPDRFSGHQFPNYSSELNVNALLLGDSALYLCASSFQGRFYNSPLHFGNGTRLTVT.

The genes are TRBV6-1 and TRBJ1-2; 7 bases fit TRBD1. The germline CDR1 and CDR2 sequences are MNHNS and SASEGT. V shed 4 bases, J shed 8 bases, and the junction held 16 bases outside the gene matches. The CDR3 length is 16 residues. Here the CDR3 DNA reads TGTGCCAGCAGTGTGTTAGGAAAGGGGGCTACATTCGGCTACACCTTC. Amino acids: CASSVLGKGATFGYTF.

In this sample, this clone turned up once. The chain couples TRBV6-6 to TRBJ2-4; D unresolved. Germline lookup yields CDR1 MNHNY and CDR2 SVGAGI (reference sequence). This CDR3 comprises 11 residues. Trimming pared 2 bases from V and 7 bases from J, leaving 3 bases between. The CDR3 protein is CASSYDNIQYF. The CDR3 DNA follows: TGTGCCAGCAGTTACGATAACATTCAGTACTTC.

The chain recombines TRBV24-1 with TRBJ2-1; possibly TRBD2 for D (6 bases). Germline V gene lookup returns CDR1 KGHDR and CDR2 SFDVKD. CDR3 length: 14 residues. Trimming shortened V by 3 bases and J by 7 bases, and 12 bases separated the two germline ends. CDR3 sequence (DNA): TGTGCCACCAGTGATAGCGGGCCTGCAAATGAGCAGTTCTTC. Translating it yields CATSDSGPANEQFF.

The V call is TRBV4-1, the J call TRBJ2-2, with 7 bases lining up with TRBD1. Germline CDR1 and CDR2: MGHRA and YSYEKL. With 9 bases clipped from V and 2 bases from J, the junction kept 3 bases outside the gene matches. The CDR3 is 13 residues long. The CDR3 sequence is CASRDSNTGELFF. DNA for the CDR3: TGCGCCAGTCGGGACAGCAACACCGGGGAGCTGTTTTTT.

Relative to its sample, this clone is medium-sized. The rearrangement uses TRBV2 and TRBJ2-7; 9 positions match TRBD1. Per the germline V gene, CDR1 is SNHLY and CDR2 is FYNNEI. V trimming: 8 bases; J trimming: 6 bases; junction bases outside the gene matches: 11. CDR3 length equals 14 residues. CDR3 sequence: CASRGEGQGSEQYF. CDR3 DNA sequence: TGTGCCAGCCGGGGTGAGGGACAGGGTAGCGAGCAGTACTTC.

V and J are TRBV7-3 and TRBJ2-2; maybe TRBD2 (7 bases). The CDR3 consists of 13 residues. Germline assignment: CDR1 SGHTA and CDR2 FQGTGA. Trimming removed 5 bases at V and 7 bases at J, with 11 bases between. CDR3 protein: CASSRGGGGELFF. In DNA, the CDR3 is TGTGCCAGCAGCAGAGGGGGGGGCGGGGAGCTGTTTTTT.

The rearrangement uses TRBV30 and TRBJ2-3, with D possibly being TRBD2 (6 bases). This CDR3 region has 14 residues. Per the germline V gene, CDR1 is GTSNPN and CDR2 is SVGIG (reference sequence). V lost 0 bases to trimming and J lost 2 bases, with 9 bases between them. In DNA, the CDR3 is TGTGCCTGGAGTGTAGGAGGGAACACAGATACGCAGTATTTT. It specifies CAWSVGGNTDTQYF. The full variable domain, rest sourced from reference TRBV30 and TRBJ2-3, is SQTIHQWPATLVQPVGSPLSLECTVEGTSNPNLYWYRQAAGRGLQLLFYSVGIGQISSEVPQNLSASRPQDRQFILSSKKLLLSDSGFYLCAWSVGGNTDTQYFGPGTRLTVL.